Following are 4 T cell receptor beta chains from one sample sequenced in a study of cytomegalovirus exposure and HLA in healthy donors (dated by TCRdb to 2015 to 2018). Libraries were prepared through the immunoSEQ multiplex PCR assay. For the multiplex PCR, a mixture combining 60 forward primers for TCR Vbeta segments and 13 reverse primers for TCR Jbeta segments was used. Entries here come from immuneACCESS through TCRdb and include only in-frame sequences with V and J called. Some clones fail to appear in such tables; in the studies checked, an unresolved V gene covers under half of the shortfall, and the cause of the remainder is unknown. The sample table shows about 160,000 clones, and roughly 80% are seen once. Of the sample, 7% to 9% is held by the ten largest clones. The sample consisted of PBMCs. The receptors here all came from a male donor in good health and CMV-seropositive.

This clone was detected a few times. This chain links TRBV11-3 with TRBJ2-1; D is possibly TRBD2 (6 bases). The ends were cut back, 1 base at V and 2 bases at J, with 9 bases in the middle. Germline V gene data show CDR1 as SGHNT and CDR2 as YENEEA. The CDR3 length is 15 residues. CDR3 sequence reads: CASSLGGATYNEQFF. The CDR3 DNA sequence: TGTGCCAGCAGCTTAGGCGGGGCTACCTACAATGAGCAGTTCTTC.

The chain combines TRBV30 with TRBJ1-2, with TRBD1 identical over 8 bases. Germline assignment: CDR1 GTSNPN and CDR2 SVGIG (reference sequence). The CDR3 length is 13 residues. V shed 1 base, J shed 8 bases, and the junction held 6 bases outside the gene matches. This chain's CDR3 is CAWSGQGAGGYTF. The CDR3 region has the DNA TGTGCCTGGAGTGGGCAGGGGGCAGGGGGCTACACCTTC.

This chain uses TRBV10-3 with TRBJ1-1; weak D call: TRBD1 (6 bases). Per germline, CDR1 ENHRY and CDR2 SYGVKD. Trimming took off 9 bases at V and 0 bases at J, with 11 bases between the two ends. CDR3 length: 13 residues. The CDR3 nucleotides are TGTGCCATAAGCACAGGGTTGAACACTGAAGCTTTCTTT. Encoded protein: CAISTGLNTEAFF.

The chain recombines TRBV12-5 with TRBJ2-2; TRBD2 agrees at 7 bases. This CDR3 spans 19 amino acids. V shed 0 bases, J shed 6 bases, and the junction held 16 bases outside the gene matches. Germline values: CDR1 LGHNT, CDR2 FRNRAP. This chain's CDR3 is CASGLVPRWGTGGAGELFF. The CDR3 bases are TGTGCTAGTGGTTTGGTACCCCGTTGGGGGACGGGGGGAGCCGGGGAGCTGTTTTTT. Complete variable domain (other parts from reference TRBV12-5 and TRBJ2-2): DARVTQTPRHKVTEMGQEVTMRCQPILGHNTVFWYRQTMMQGLELLAYFRNRAPLDDSGMPKDRFSAEMPDATLATLKIQPSEPRDSAVYFCASGLVPRWGTGGAGELFFGEGSRLTVL.